The present entry profiles one T cell receptor (beta chain) with its context. Antigen: not known. The trim removed 7 bases at V and 3 bases at J, leaving 18 bases unmatched. Germline-derived CDR1 and CDR2 are LNHDA and SQIVND (reference sequence). The CDR3 totals 18 residues. The record originates from a study of cytomegalovirus exposure and HLA in healthy donors. Notes on the study in general: A later analysis reportedly found fewer N-insertions in an Asian-associated ancestry cluster than the approximately 700-donor mean. Later analysis revealed greater clonal expansion in HLA-associated TCR beta chains than in equally common others. Some highly shared sequence variants likely arose as a pipeline artifact.

The study ran its PCR with 60 Vbeta and 13 Jbeta primers. Sequenced by immunoSEQ multiplex PCR; TCRdb stores in-frame clones only, minus some. In all, the sample yields 95,000 to 110,000 clones. This clonotype was sampled from a middle-aged man in good health and CMV-seronegative. The source material was PBMCs. V and J are TRBV19 and TRBJ2-1; 7 nucleotides agree with TRBD2. The CDR3 loop is CASTPRGFAGDLYNEQFF. The DNA for the CDR3 is TGTGCCAGTACCCCCCGGGGGTTTGCGGGAGACCTCTACAATGAGCAGTTCTTC.